The 10 T cell receptor beta chains below all came from one sample that was sequenced in a study of CD8+ T cells in alopecia areata listed by TCRdb under 2018. In the paper's terms, the time point label means: baseline before oral tofacitinib. Receptor amplification or capture employed the immunoSEQ multiplex PCR assay. To provide template for TCR sequencing, every sample had RNA extracted and reverse transcribed into cDNA. The clones in this table, taken by TCRdb from immuneACCESS, are in-frame only. Not every clone is retained; where verified, under half of the shortfall comes from an unresolved V gene, and the cause of the rest is unknown. This sample gives 140,000 to 150,000 clones in total; roughly three fifths of them show up just once. Approximately 6.5% of the sample lies in the top ten. This specimen was CD4+ T cells sorted from blood, taken at week 0. Receptors originate from a human donor with alopecia areata.

J is TRBJ2-4 and V is TRBV23-1; 10 nucleotides line up with TRBD1. TRBV23-1 is placed among ORFs of uncertain function. V dropped 6 bases and J dropped 8; count of bases not matched to a gene: 16. The CDR3 length is 17 residues. CDR3 protein: CASRSGTGEDCKDIQYF. The CDR3, as DNA: TGCGCCAGCAGGTCTGGGACAGGGGAAGATTGTAAAGACATTCAGTACTTC.

This clone was picked up a small number of times. V and J are TRBV2 and TRBJ1-5; TRBD1 agrees at 8 bases. CDR3 size: 14 residues. The germline gives CDR1 SNHLY, CDR2 FYNNEI. J gave up 7 bases and V 4 bases, and 6 bases lay outside the gene matches. The CDR3 DNA sequence: TGTGCCAGCAGTGGGGGACAGGTCAAACAGCCCCAGCATTTT. It codes for CASSGGQVKQPQHF.

The V and J genes are TRBV18 and TRBJ1-1, with D unresolved. In germline, CDR1 is KGHSH, CDR2 LQKENI. The CDR3 totals 13 residues. Between the trimmed V and J ends, which lost 0 bases and 5 bases, there was a span of 7 bases. The DNA for the CDR3 is TGTGCCAGCTCACCACCTGTAGGGACTGAAGCTTTCTTT. Encoded protein: CASSPPVGTEAFF.

V is TRBV10-3 and J is TRBJ2-7, with D possibly being TRBD2 (6 bases). Trimming shortened V by 6 bases and J by 2 bases, and 17 bases separated the two germline ends. Germline-derived CDR1 and CDR2 are ENHRY and SYGVKD. The CDR3 totals 15 residues. CDR3 region: CAIRKARGGAYEQYF. In nucleotides, the CDR3 is TGTGCCATCAGGAAGGCCCGGGGAGGAGCCTACGAGCAGTACTTC.

The rearrangement uses TRBV30 and TRBJ2-1; 7 nucleotides match TRBD1. The germline gives CDR1 GTSNPN, CDR2 SVGIG (reference sequence). V was clipped by 5 bases and J by 5 bases; unmatched bases: 6. The CDR3 loop spans 13 amino acids. The CDR3 DNA sequence: TGTGCCTGGGCTCCCGGGACAGACAATGAGCAGTTCTTC. Translation gives CAWAPGTDNEQFF.

The chain employs TRBV5-1 and TRBJ2-7, with D uncertain. V was shortened by 0 bases and J by 2 bases, with 6 bases between the two germline ends. The CDR3 spans 13 residues. CDR1 SGHRS and CDR2 YFSETQ come from the germline V gene. The CDR3 protein is CASSLAQAYEQYF. CDR3 coding DNA: TGCGCCAGCAGCTTGGCTCAGGCCTACGAGCAGTACTTC.

This clone was seen only a few times. The chain links TRBV29-1 to TRBJ1-2; possible D gene TRBD1, 6 bases. Germline V CDR1 and CDR2: SQVTM, ANQGSEA. The CDR3 is 14 residues long. Trimming stripped 3 bases from V and 3 bases from J, with 14 bases between. CDR3 loop: CSVDLSGGDYGYTF. The CDR3 nucleotides read TGCAGCGTTGATCTTTCGGGGGGCGACTATGGCTACACCTTC.

This clone appeared a few times. The chain is built from TRBV6-5 and TRBJ1-2; tentative D call: TRBD1 (5 bases). The CDR3 consists of 12 residues. Trimming left V 2 bases short and J 13 bases short, with 14 bases between. Per the germline V gene, CDR1 is MNHEY and CDR2 is SVGAGI. The CDR3 spells CASSYTGGIFTF. In DNA, the CDR3 is TGTGCCAGCAGTTACACGGGGGGGATTTTCACCTTC.

The V and J genes are TRBV5-6 and TRBJ1-2, with D hard to call. The CDR3 runs 15 residues. V lost 0 bases and J 5 bases, leaving 14 bases between the germline ends. Germline loops: CDR1 SGHDT, CDR2 YYEEEE. The DNA of the CDR3 is TGTGCCAGCAGCTTGGCCCGTGATAGCCCTTATGGCTACACCTTC. This encodes CASSLARDSPYGYTF.

This chain connects TRBV7-2 to TRBJ2-7; possibly TRBD2 for D (5 bases). This CDR3 contains 14 residues. CDR1 and CDR2 (germline): SGHTA, FQGNSA. Trimming shortened V by 4 bases and J by 3 bases, and 13 bases separated the two germline ends. CDR3 region: CASSSLRGFYEQYF. DNA of the CDR3: TGTGCCAGCAGCTCCCTTCGGGGATTCTACGAGCAGTACTTC.